One and the same sample provided the 29 T cell receptor beta chains below, sequenced in a study of vaccination effects on CD4 cells after COVID-19. Their target antigens are unknown. TCRdb's copy holds only in-frame clones and misses some; the assay was immunoSEQ multiplex PCR. Of 71,000 or so clones listed, roughly 72% are singletons. After expansion with viral peptide pools in the ViraFEST assay, antigen-specific CD4+ T cells were sequenced. Culture proceeded for more than nine days, and CD4+ T cells were then isolated. Vaccine recipients lacked prior SARS-CoV-2 infection and had negative nucleocapsid antibodies. The specimen was CD4+ T cells from PBMCs cultured with HCoV-OC43 spike peptides, collected before COVID-19 vaccination. The subset is: HCoV-OC43 spike overlapping peptide pool stimulation. These TCRs come from a human donor who received a COVID-19 vaccine.

The J gene is TRBJ2-7, the V gene TRBV6-5, with D possibly being TRBD1 (6 bases). This CDR3 region has 15 residues. Per germline, CDR1 MNHEY and CDR2 SVGAGI. V gave up 6 bases and J gave up 0 bases, with 15 bases separating them. The chain's CDR3 is CASSANGQLSYEQYV. CDR3 coding DNA: TGTGCCAGCAGCGCCAACGGACAGCTCTCCTACGAGCAGTACGTC.

The count of this clone is one. V is TRBV4-1 and J is TRBJ1-6, with TRBD1 matching over 9 bases. The CDR3 consists of 17 residues. The V gene's germline CDR1 is MGHRA and CDR2 YSYEKL. J gave up 8 bases and V 4 bases, and 12 bases lay outside the gene matches. The CDR3 region has the DNA TGCGCCAGCAGCCGTCGTCCGGGACAGGGTAAGGATTCACCCCTCCACTTT. Protein: CASSRRPGQGKDSPLHF.

The rearrangement joins TRBV4-3 to TRBJ2-1; D may be TRBD2 (5 bases). The CDR3 covers 15 residues. V lost 1 base and J 0 bases, leaving 7 bases between the germline ends. Germline loops: CDR1 LGHNA, CDR2 YSLEER. The CDR3 is CASSQAGNSYNEQFF. The DNA of the CDR3 is TGCGCCAGCAGCCAAGCGGGGAACTCCTACAATGAGCAGTTCTTC.

The V call is TRBV7-2, the J call TRBJ2-2, with 9 bases aligning to TRBD1. The CDR3 loop spans 15 amino acids. Germline V gene lookup returns CDR1 SGHTA and CDR2 FQGNSA. The V segment lost 4 bases and the J segment 3 bases; nucleotides outside the gene matches: 3. CDR3 DNA: TGTGCCAGCAGCTCTCGGACAGGGGACACCGGGGAGCTGTTTTTT. Its translation: CASSSRTGDTGELFF.

Only a few counts were recorded for this clone. The J gene is TRBJ2-7, the V gene TRBV7-9, with 10 bases fitting TRBD1. Germline-derived CDR1 and CDR2 are SEHNR and FQNEAQ (reference sequence). V was pared by 3 bases and J by 6 bases, with 5 bases of the junction left unmatched. CDR3 length: 14 residues. CDR3 DNA: TGTGCCAGCAGCTTCGGGAGGACAGGGGGCGAGCAGTACGTC. Encoded protein: CASSFGRTGGEQYV.

The rearrangement links TRBV19 to TRBJ1-2; no clear D. The V end was cut by 6 bases, the J end by 4 bases, with 12 bases between. CDR1 LNHDA and CDR2 SQIVND come from the germline V gene (reference sequence). This CDR3 comprises 13 residues. The chain's CDR3 is CASSLTTSYGYTF. CDR3 nucleotide sequence: TGTGCCAGTAGCCTAACCACCAGCTATGGCTACACCTTC.

This sequence joins TRBV6-4 and TRBJ1-5; D unclear. This CDR3 contains 17 residues. CDR1 and CDR2 (germline): MRHNA, SNTAGT. Trimming left V 0 bases short and J 3 bases short, with 15 bases between. CDR3: CASSDSYSAGINQPQHF. CDR3 sequence (DNA): TGTGCCAGCAGTGACTCGTATTCGGCAGGTATCAATCAGCCCCAGCATTTT.

The V gene is TRBV27, the J gene TRBJ1-3, with unresolved D. CDR3 length equals 17 residues. CDR1 and CDR2 from the germline V gene are MNHEY and SMNVEV (reference sequence). V shed 7 bases and J shed 0 bases, with 19 bases lying between them. CDR3 in DNA: TGTGCCAGCACCCCCGAAGGTAACTCCTACTCTGGAAACACCATATATTTT. Its translation: CASTPEGNSYSGNTIYF.

The rearrangement joins TRBV28 to TRBJ1-1; D is perhaps TRBD1 (6 bases). CDR3 length: 15 amino acids. Germline V gives CDR1 MDHEN, CDR2 SYDVKM. The germline V and J ends were trimmed by 5 bases and 4 bases, with 17 bases remaining between them. This CDR3 is CASSPPDRLGTEAFF. The CDR3 region has the DNA TGTGCCAGCAGTCCCCCCGACAGGCTTGGCACTGAAGCTTTCTTT.

This rearrangement joins TRBV18 to TRBJ1-4; D not certain. The germline V and J ends were trimmed by 4 bases and 0 bases, with 6 bases remaining between them. The germline V gene encodes CDR1 KGHSH and CDR2 LQKENI. The CDR3 consists of 14 residues. Written as DNA, the CDR3 is TGTGCCAGCTCACGGTTGACAACTAATGAAAAACTGTTTTTT. Translating gives CASSRLTTNEKLFF.

The chain has TRBV28 and TRBJ1-1; D remains unclear. Germline CDR1 reads MDHEN; CDR2 reads SYDVKM. This CDR3 comprises 12 residues. V was trimmed by 5 bases and J by 7 bases, leaving 11 bases between them. This CDR3 reads CASSLRVVEAFF. In nucleotides, the CDR3 is TGTGCCAGCAGTCTCCGGGTTGTTGAAGCTTTCTTT. Full variable domain (rest looked up from reference TRBV28 and TRBJ1-1): DVKVTQSSRYLVKRTGEKVFLECVQDMDHENMFWYRQDPGLGLRLIYFSYDVKMKEKGDIPEGYSVSREKKERFSLILESASTNQTSMYLCASSLRVVEAFFGQGTRLTVV.

This chain joins TRBV2 and TRBJ2-2; D unclear. Germline CDR1 reads SNHLY; CDR2 reads FYNNEI. Trimming took 0 bases from V and 5 from J, leaving 4 bases between them. CDR3 length: 13 residues. The CDR3 reads CASSEAVTGELFF. The CDR3 DNA reads TGTGCCAGCAGTGAAGCGGTTACCGGGGAGCTGTTTTTT.

In this sample, this clone turned up a few times. The gene calls are TRBV7-9 and TRBJ2-3; D gene unclear. The CDR3 contains 14 residues. Germline V gene data show CDR1 as SEHNR and CDR2 as FQNEAQ (reference sequence). V dropped 5 bases and J dropped 3 bases, with 12 bases sitting between them. The CDR3 here is CASSPRWDTDTQYF. The CDR3 bases are TGTGCCAGCAGCCCCAGGTGGGATACAGATACGCAGTATTTT.

The gene calls are TRBV10-2 and TRBJ2-5, with 7 bases lining up with TRBD2. The trim removed 7 bases at V and 1 base at J, leaving 9 bases unmatched. Germline CDR1 reads WSHSY; CDR2 reads SAAADI. The CDR3 extends over 15 amino acids. This chain's CDR3 is CASTAAGGGQETQYF. The CDR3 DNA reads as TGCGCCAGCACCGCGGCGGGCGGGGGCCAAGAGACCCAGTACTTC.

DNA for the CDR3: TGTGCCAGCCCGGTTAATCCCGTCCCGGGGAACTCGATTTCTCCAGATACGCAGTATTTT. It yields the protein CASPVNPVPGNSISPDTQYF. This chain uses TRBV5-8 with TRBJ2-3; TRBD2 might be the D (5 bases). Germline values: CDR1 SGHTS, CDR2 YDEGEE. The CDR3 sequence is 20 residues long. Trimming stripped 7 bases from V and 4 bases from J, with 34 bases between. The entire variable domain, with the rest obtained from reference TRBV5-8 and TRBJ2-3, is as follows: EAGVTQSPTHLIKTRGQQATLRCSPISGHTSVYWYQQALGLGLQFLLWYDEGEERNRGNFPPRFSGRQFPNYSSELNVNALELEDSALYLCASPVNPVPGNSISPDTQYFGPGTRLTVL.

The J gene is TRBJ1-4, the V gene TRBV20-1, with D uncertain. The CDR3 runs to 11 residues. From germline, CDR1 is DFQATT and CDR2 SNEGSKA (reference sequence). Trimming took 1 base from V and 8 from J, leaving 5 bases between them. CDR3 in DNA: TGCAGTGCTAGAGGGATGGAAAAACTGTTTTTT. It encodes CSARGMEKLFF.

The chain recombines TRBV5-1 with TRBJ2-3; D might be TRBD2 (5 bases). In germline, CDR1 is SGHRS, CDR2 YFSETQ. The CDR3 length is 15 residues. The CDR3 DNA reads TGCGCTTCAAGGGAGACTCCCAAGGACACAGATACGCAGTATTTT. It translates to CASRETPKDTDTQYF. The variable domain in full, with the rest retrieved from reference TRBV5-1 and TRBJ2-3, is KAGVTQTPRYLIKTRGQQVTLSCSPISGHRSVSWYQQTPGQGLQFLFEYFSETQRNKGNFPGRFSGRQFSNSRSEMNVSTLELGDSALYLCASRETPKDTDTQYFGPGTRLTVL.

The chain's CDR3 is CASSYSSGAQETQYF. The CDR3 DNA reads TGCGCCAGCTCCTACTCTAGCGGCGCCCAAGAGACCCAGTACTTC. The V call is TRBV5-1, the J call TRBJ2-5; the match to TRBD2 covers 7 bases. Trimming took 7 bases from V and 1 from J; bases not matched to a gene: 10. In germline, CDR1 is SGHRS, CDR2 YFSETQ. The CDR3 consists of 15 residues.

This clone was seen only once. V and J are TRBV6-5 and TRBJ1-6; D perhaps matches TRBD1 (6 bases). The CDR3 runs 14 residues. The germline V gene has CDR1 MNHEY and CDR2 SVGAGI. V lost 7 bases and J 0 bases, leaving 7 bases between the germline ends. DNA of the CDR3: TGTGCCAGCAAGGGGGGCTCCTATAATTCACCCCTCCACTTT. It yields the protein CASKGGSYNSPLHF.

In DNA form, the CDR3 reads TGCGCCAGCAGTCATAATTGGGAGGGCAATCAGCCCCAGCATTTT. Amino acids: CASSHNWEGNQPQHF. The chain links TRBV23-1 to TRBJ1-5; D gene unclear. TRBV23-1 is labeled an ORF, and its function is uncertain. The CDR3 has 15 amino acids. Trimming took 3 bases from V and 2 from J, leaving 11 bases between them.

This chain links TRBV19 with TRBJ1-5; D ambiguous. Between the trimmed V and J ends, which lost 4 bases and 0 bases, there was a span of 4 bases. CDR1 and CDR2 (germline): LNHDA, SQIVND (reference sequence). The CDR3 is 13 residues long. The chain's CDR3 is CASSKDSNQPQHF. In nucleotides, the CDR3 is TGTGCCAGTAGTAAAGATAGCAATCAGCCCCAGCATTTT.

This clone was found a few times. The chain is built from TRBV4-2 and TRBJ2-1; 8 positions match TRBD2. From germline, CDR1 is LGHNA and CDR2 YNFKEQ. This CDR3 contains 16 residues. The V and J ends lost 1 base and 7 bases, in that order; junction bases with no gene match: 9. The chain's CDR3 is CASSQAGAGGGNEQFF. CDR3 sequence (DNA): TGTGCCAGCAGCCAAGCGGGGGCGGGGGGCGGAAATGAGCAGTTCTTC.

This clone came up once. The rearrangement links TRBV5-1 to TRBJ2-3, with 7 bases lining up with TRBD1. The CDR3 is made up of 14 amino acids. The junction had 8 bases not matched to a gene; V was cut back by 4 bases and J by 6 bases. The germline V gene has CDR1 SGHRS and CDR2 YFSETQ. The CDR3 DNA sequence: TGCGCCAGCAGCCCGGGACAGCCTGGGGATACGCAGTATTTT. It yields the protein CASSPGQPGDTQYF.

V gene TRBV7-2 combines with J gene TRBJ1-3; D is possibly TRBD1 (5 bases). Germline lookup yields CDR1 SGHTA and CDR2 FQGNSA. Trimming left V 2 bases short and J 4 bases short, with 12 bases between. The CDR3 contains 15 residues. In DNA, the CDR3 is TGTGCCAGCAGCTTAAGTCAGGGAACCGGAAACACCATATATTTT. Amino acids: CASSLSQGTGNTIYF.

This clone occurred a few times. The chain recombines TRBV20-1 with TRBJ2-2; D gene unclear. The germline gives CDR1 DFQATT, CDR2 SNEGSKA (reference sequence). V lost 3 bases to trimming and J lost 4 bases, with 12 bases between them. The CDR3 is 14 amino acids. The CDR3 region is CSASEALVTGELFF. Written as DNA, the CDR3 is TGCAGTGCTAGTGAGGCGTTGGTCACCGGGGAGCTGTTTTTT.

This clone was counted once. The V call is TRBV30, the J call TRBJ1-4, with 7 bases fitting TRBD1. The CDR3 is 15 residues long. J lost 7 bases, V lost 3 bases, and 11 bases had no gene match. CDR1 GTSNPN and CDR2 SVGIG come from the germline V gene (reference sequence). This CDR3 reads CAWSQTTGLAEKLFF. The CDR3 coding sequence is TGTGCCTGGAGCCAAACGACAGGGTTGGCTGAAAAACTGTTTTTT.

The CDR3 nucleotides read TGTGCCAGCAGCTCGGACAGGGGCAATGGTCGGCAGCCCCAGCATTTT. This translates into CASSSDRGNGRQPQHF. The chain links TRBV7-2 to TRBJ1-5, with TRBD1 matching 9 bases. The CDR3 is 16 residues long. Trimming removed 4 bases from V and 7 bases from J; junction bases left unmatched: 11. The germline gives CDR1 SGHTA, CDR2 FQGNSA.

The V call is TRBV9, the J call TRBJ2-5; 7 bases are shared with TRBD2. With 1 base clipped from V and 6 bases from J, the junction kept 3 bases outside the gene matches. CDR1 and CDR2 (germline): SGDLS, YYNGEE. The CDR3 runs 13 residues. The chain's CDR3 is CASSVPGGKTQYF. CDR3 DNA sequence: TGTGCCAGCAGCGTACCGGGGGGAAAGACCCAGTACTTC.

This clone occurred once. This rearrangement joins TRBV19 to TRBJ2-5; TRBD2 is a possible D gene (7 bases). V shed 3 bases and J shed 1 base, with 15 bases lying between them. This CDR3 region has 16 residues. Germline CDR1 and CDR2: LNHDA and SQIVND (reference sequence). This CDR3 reads CASSIRGGGLQETQYF. The CDR3 coding sequence is TGTGCCAGTAGTATCCGAGGCGGGGGCCTCCAAGAGACCCAGTACTTC.